This T cell receptor (beta chain) was retrieved from a study of cytomegalovirus exposure and HLA in healthy donors. Findings and limits, study-wide: In a later analysis, a genetic analysis reported fewer productive-TCR N-insertions in an Asian-associated ancestry cluster than the cohort average. Rarity held for most TCR sequences, but there were some public TCRs that occurred in many donors. In a later analysis, CMV-associated beta chains were mostly HLA-associated, it appeared.

About this clone itself: Antigen specificity is unknown.

Per the germline V gene, CDR1 is MGHRA and CDR2 is YSYEKL. Between the trimmed V and J ends, which lost 0 bases and 4 bases, there was a span of 12 bases. The length of the CDR3 is 15 residues. Researchers ran the PCR with 60 Vbeta and 13 Jbeta primers. The data were produced by immunoSEQ multiplex PCR, yet TCRdb's version contains in-frame clones alone and is incomplete. The table has 80,000 or so clones, over 70% seen once; the top ten hold approximately 7.2%. The genes are TRBV4-1 and TRBJ1-2; D is possibly TRBD1 (6 bases). The sequenced material came from PBMCs. The sequence came from a middle-aged woman in good health and CMV-seronegative. The CDR3 DNA reads TGCGCCAGCAGCCAAGATACATCAGGGGCCTATGGCTACACCTTC. Its translation: CASSQDTSGAYGYTF.